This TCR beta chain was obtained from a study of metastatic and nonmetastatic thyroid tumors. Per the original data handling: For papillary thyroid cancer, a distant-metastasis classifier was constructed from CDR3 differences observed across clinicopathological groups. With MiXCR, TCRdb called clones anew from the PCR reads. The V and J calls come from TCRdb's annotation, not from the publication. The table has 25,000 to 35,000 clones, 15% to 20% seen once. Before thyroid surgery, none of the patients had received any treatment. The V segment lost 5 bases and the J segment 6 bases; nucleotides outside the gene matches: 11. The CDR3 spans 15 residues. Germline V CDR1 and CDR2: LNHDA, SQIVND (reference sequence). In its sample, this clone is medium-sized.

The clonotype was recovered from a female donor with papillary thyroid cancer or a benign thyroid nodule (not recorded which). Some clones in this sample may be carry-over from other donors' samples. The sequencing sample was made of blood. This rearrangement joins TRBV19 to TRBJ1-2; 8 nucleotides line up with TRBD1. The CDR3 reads CASSPHSDRAHGYTF. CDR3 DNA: TGTGCCAGTAGTCCTCATTCGGACAGGGCCCATGGCTACACCTTC.